These T cell receptor beta chains were read from a single sample in a study of shared clonotypes between healthy human individuals. Assay used: immunoSEQ multiplex PCR; TCRdb lists only in-frame clones, some missing. The sample has fewer than 130,000 clones; approximately 65% are singletons. Sample: memory CD8+ T cells sorted from blood. The receptors stem from a woman in her thirties in good health. The CDR3 runs from the conserved cysteine through the conserved F or W. A D gene is named only where the DNA matches it firmly. The size field is filled for only some rows; it gives once, few, many or a size class.

CDR3nt | CDR3aa | j_gene | d_gene | abundance | v_gene
TGTGCCAGCAGTTTTAGCAGCTCCTACAATGAGCAGTTCTTC | CASSFSSSYNEQFF | TRBJ2-1 | - | - | TRBV7-2
TGTGCCATTGGCATTGGGGGAACCCAGTATTTT | CAIGIGGTQYF | TRBJ2-3 | - | once | TRBV10-3
TGTGCCAGTAGTATAGATCCGCCCCCCAGCGGAACGAACACCGGGGAGCTGTTTTTT | CASSIDPPPSGTNTGELFF | TRBJ2-2 | - | - | TRBV19
TGTGCCAGCAGCCCGGACCCTGGGAATGAGCAGTTCTTC | CASSPDPGNEQFF | TRBJ2-1 | - | few | TRBV9
TGTGCCAGCAGTTTAGACCCGGGACTAGTTTCCTACGAGCAGTACTTC | CASSLDPGLVSYEQYF | TRBJ2-7 | TRBD2 | - | TRBV28
TGCGCCAGCAGCTTATGGGTCCCCTACGAGCAGTACTTC | CASSLWVPYEQYF | TRBJ2-7 | - | - | TRBV5-1
TGTGCCAGCTCACCATGGAGGAGACGCCAACCCTACGAGCAGTACTTC | CASSPWRRRQPYEQYF | TRBJ2-7 | - | - | TRBV18
TGTGCCAGCAGCTTGGGAGGTACTAGCGGGGTAGACCAAGAGACCCAGTACTTC | CASSLGGTSGVDQETQYF | TRBJ2-5 | TRBD2 | - | TRBV11-2
TGTGCCAGCAGCCAAGGAGGCGGGACAGGGAGTGACGAGCAGTACTTC | CASSQGGGTGSDEQYF | TRBJ2-7 | TRBD1 | - | TRBV4-2
TGTGCCAGCAGTCGAGCGGGAGGGCCGCGTTACAATGAGCAGTTCTTC | CASSRAGGPRYNEQFF | TRBJ2-1 | TRBD2 | few | TRBV7-9
TGTGCCTGGAGTGCCTTAAACGCTGACAATTCACCCCTCCACTTT | CAWSALNADNSPLHF | TRBJ1-6 | - | - | TRBV30
TGTGCCAGCACCAAAGCGGGAGGAGGCACCGGGGAGCTGTTTTTT | CASTKAGGGTGELFF | TRBJ2-2 | TRBD2 | once | TRBV6-1
TGTGCCAGCAGCTACTCAATGGGGTGGCAGTACTTC | CASSYSMGWQYF | TRBJ2-7 | - | - | TRBV28
TGTGCCAGCAGAGGATCCTTACAAGAGACCCAGTACTTC | CASRGSLQETQYF | TRBJ2-5 | - | - | TRBV9
TGTGCCAGCAGCGGTGGGGCGGCTAGCGGAGACAATGAGCAGTTCTTC | CASSGGAASGDNEQFF | TRBJ2-1 | TRBD2 | - | TRBV7-9
TGCGCCAGCAGTCCCGGGGGCTATGGCACTGAAGCTTTCTTT | CASSPGGYGTEAFF | TRBJ1-1 | - | - | TRBV10-1
TGCGCCGGCTTTTACTACGAGCAGTACTTC | CAGFYYEQYF | TRBJ2-7 | - | - | TRBV23-1
TGTGCCACCAGCATTCTCAAAGGACTAGCGGGTAATGAGCAGTTCTTC | CATSILKGLAGNEQFF | TRBJ2-1 | TRBD2 | - | TRBV15
TGTGCCAGCAGTTTACCCCGGGGCTGGGGACCGAACACTGAAGCTTTCTTT | CASSLPRGWGPNTEAFF | TRBJ1-1 | - | - | TRBV28
TGTGCCAGCAGTCCAATTCTTATCAGGGAAAGCACAGATACGCAGTATTTT | CASSPILIRESTDTQYF | TRBJ2-3 | - | - | TRBV27
TGTGCCAGCAGCGTGCAGTCGGACACTGAAGCTTTCTTT | CASSVQSDTEAFF | TRBJ1-1 | - | - | TRBV7-2
TGCAGCGGTACAGGGGGGCATAACTATGGCTACACCTTC | CSGTGGHNYGYTF | TRBJ1-2 | TRBD1 | - | TRBV29-1
TGCGCCAGCAGCCGACAGACTAGCGGCGACAATGAGCAGTTCTTC | CASSRQTSGDNEQFF | TRBJ2-1 | TRBD2 | - | TRBV4-1
TGCAGCCCCCTCGTAGCGGGAGTGGATGAGCAGTTCTTC | CSPLVAGVDEQFF | TRBJ2-1 | TRBD2 | once | TRBV29-1
TGTGCCAGCAGGCTCGACAGGGGCTCAACCGGGGAGCTGTTTTTT | CASRLDRGSTGELFF | TRBJ2-2 | TRBD1 | - | TRBV6-6